The 31 T cell receptor beta chains listed next were all sequenced from one sample in a study of blood T cells in healthy people across ages. Next came a second PCR, run for about 7 to 12 cycles, which used a sample-barcoded 5' primer along with a J-beta primer mix. In TCRdb, the 5' RACE reads were re-called with MiXCR into one record per CDR3 protein. The sample includes about 1.1 million distinct CDR3 sequences, approximately 38% of them seen just once. The sequenced material came from blood. Receptor source: a man between 18 and 35 years old in good health.

The chain combines TRBV10-3 with TRBJ2-3; weak D call: TRBD1 (5 bases). The CDR3 covers 11 residues. Germline CDR1 reads ENHRY; CDR2 reads SYGVKD. Trimming removed 8 bases at V and 6 bases at J, with 9 bases between. This chain's CDR3 is CAIQGVDTQYF. DNA for the CDR3: TGTGCCATCCAGGGCGTTGATACGCAGTATTTT.

The gene calls are TRBV6-2 or TRBV6-3 and TRBJ2-1; TRBD2 agrees at 10 bases. V gave up 7 bases and J gave up 2 bases; unmatched junction bases: 11. CDR1 is MNHEY and CDR2 is SVGEGT in the germline V gene. The CDR3 length is 17 residues. DNA for the CDR3: TGTGCCAGCATCACAACCGGGACTAGCGACGCCTACAATGAGCAGTTCTTC. It yields the protein CASITTGTSDAYNEQFF.

This clonotype was counted only a few times. The V and J genes are TRBV6-4 and TRBJ1-1, with no clear D. Trimming cost V 7 bases and J 1 base, with 10 bases left between them. Germline CDR1 and CDR2: MRHNA and SNTAGT. This CDR3 region has 13 residues. The CDR3 loop is CASKKTGNTEAFF. The CDR3 DNA reads as TGTGCCAGCAAGAAAACGGGGAACACTGAAGCTTTCTTT.

This clonotype was found a few times. This sequence joins TRBV2 and TRBJ2-3, with TRBD1 matching 9 bases. Germline CDR1 reads SNHLY; CDR2 reads FYNNEI. The CDR3 loop spans 15 amino acids. For the CDR3, the DNA is TGTGCTACCCTCCGGGACAGGGAGGTCGCAGATACGCAGTATTTT. Protein product: CATLRDREVADTQYF.

J is TRBJ1-5 and V is TRBV2; D may be TRBD1 (6 bases). CDR3 length: 15 residues. Trimming cost V 6 bases and J 5 bases, with 17 bases left between them. Germline-derived CDR1 and CDR2 are SNHLY and FYNNEI. The CDR3 is CASRRTWGADQPQHF. CDR3 coding DNA: TGTGCCAGCAGACGAACTTGGGGGGCGGATCAGCCCCAGCATTTT.

This chain uses TRBV24-1 with TRBJ2-3, with D possibly matching TRBD2 (5 bases). V dropped 2 bases and J dropped 8 bases, with 16 bases sitting between them. CDR1 and CDR2 from the germline V gene are KGHDR and SFDVKD. This CDR3 contains 15 residues. The CDR3 protein is CATSDSRSFAGTQYF. CDR3 in DNA: TGTGCCACCAGTGATTCGCGGAGCTTCGCGGGTACGCAGTATTTT.

The chain joins TRBV3-1 to TRBJ2-7; 8 bases are a match to TRBD2. This CDR3 has 14 amino acids. Germline CDR1 reads LGHDT; CDR2 reads YNNKEL (reference sequence). With 4 bases clipped from V and 7 bases from J, the junction kept 9 bases outside the gene matches. Written as DNA, the CDR3 is TGTGCCAGCAGCCGGGCGGGGGGTTCGAATGAGCAGTACTTC. It translates to CASSRAGGSNEQYF.

This clonotype occurred a few times. The chain carries TRBV12-3 or TRBV12-4 and TRBJ2-3; D might be TRBD2 (6 bases). The CDR3 is 17 amino acids. V lost 4 bases to trimming and J lost 0 bases, with 17 bases between them. CDR3 amino acids: CASSSWDGSPSTDTQYF. The CDR3 nucleotides are TGTGCCAGCAGTTCATGGGACGGGAGCCCTAGCACAGATACGCAGTATTTT.

A remark on this clonotype: A single base separates this from a much larger clone, so it may be a read error. The V and J genes are TRBV4-3 and TRBJ2-3; TRBD1 is a possible D gene (6 bases). The CDR3 has 17 residues. Germline CDR1 is LGHNA and CDR2 is YSLEER. The CDR3 protein is CAGSQDWAVGHTDTQYF. The CDR3 DNA follows: TGCGCCGGCAGCCAAGATTGGGCGGTGGGACACACAGATACGCAGTATTTT.

The rearrangement uses TRBV5-1 and TRBJ1-4; 9 nucleotides agree with TRBD1. The V gene end was trimmed by 0 bases and the J gene end by 10 bases; junction bases not matched to a gene: 13. CDR3 length: 17 amino acids. The germline CDR1 and CDR2 sequences are SGHRS and YFSETQ. The DNA of the CDR3 is TGCGCCAGCAGCTTGGCGGGACAGGGTCTGAGGACGGCAAAACTGTTTTTT. It is translated as CASSLAGQGLRTAKLFF.

The rearrangement uses TRBV20-1 and TRBJ1-2; no clear D. Germline CDR1 DFQATT, CDR2 SNEGSKA (reference sequence). The CDR3 sequence is 13 residues long. With 2 bases removed from V and 5 bases from J, the gap between germline ends came to 12 bases. CDR3 in DNA: TGCAGTGCTAGAACAGAGCACTATTATGGCTACACCTTC. Protein: CSARTEHYYGYTF.

In regard to this clonotype: Germline is not matched at one junction end, which may reflect a read error. V gene TRBV2 combines with J gene TRBJ1-6, with D possibly matching TRBD1 (5 bases). Per germline, CDR1 SNHLY and CDR2 FYNNEI. The CDR3 is 15 residues long. The CDR3 bases are TGTGCCAGCAGTGAACGTGGCAGGGATAGTTCACTCCTCCACTTT. Translation gives CASSERGRDSSLLHF. Complete variable domain (other parts from reference TRBV2 and TRBJ1-6): EPEVTQTPSHQVTQMGQEVILRCVPISNHLYFYWYRQILGQKVEFLVSFYNNEISEKSEIFDDQFSVERPDGSNFTLKIRSTKLEDSAMYFCASSERGRDSSLLHFGNGTRLTVT.

The chain is built from TRBV20-1 and TRBJ2-1, with D tentatively TRBD1 (8 bases). Trimming took 6 bases from V and 7 from J, leaving 16 bases between them. The germline CDR1 and CDR2 sequences are DFQATT and SNEGSKA (reference sequence). The CDR3 sequence is 13 residues long. The chain's CDR3 is CSAPKQGGNEQFF. The CDR3 region has the DNA TGCAGTGCGCCGAAACAGGGGGGGAATGAGCAGTTCTTC.

This clonotype was detected only a few times. The chain carries TRBV6-5 and TRBJ1-1, with D unresolved. The germline gives CDR1 MNHEY, CDR2 SVGAGI. V was clipped by 10 bases and J by 1 base, with 13 bases between them. The CDR3 spans 13 residues. CDR3 sequence reads: CATGRDPNTEAFF. In DNA form, the CDR3 reads TGTGCCACCGGTAGGGATCCGAACACTGAAGCTTTCTTT.

This clonotype was detected only a few times. The V call is TRBV20-1, the J call TRBJ1-5, with D tentatively TRBD1 (5 bases). Germline V lookup: CDR1 DFQATT, CDR2 SNEGSKA (reference sequence). Trimming removed 2 bases from V and 13 bases from J, with 18 bases in between. The CDR3 has 13 amino acids. CDR3 sequence: CSARKTPQGPQHF. CDR3 nucleotide sequence: TGCAGTGCTAGAAAAACACCCCAGGGACCACAGCATTTT.

The chain joins TRBV30 to TRBJ2-2; the D is unclear. The CDR3 is 10 residues long. Germline V lookup: CDR1 GTSNPN, CDR2 SVGIG (reference sequence). Trimming stripped 7 bases from V and 4 bases from J, with 4 bases between. For the CDR3, the DNA is TGTGCCTTATTCACCGGGGAGCTGTTTTTT. Translated, it gives CALFTGELFF.

The chain employs TRBV10-3 and TRBJ2-1; D perhaps matches TRBD2 (7 bases). Between the trimmed V and J ends, which lost 0 bases and 7 bases, there was a span of 19 bases. The CDR3 length is 17 residues. CDR1 ENHRY and CDR2 SYGVKD come from the germline V gene. The CDR3 DNA reads TGTGCCATCAGTGAGTCGAAGGGGGGGGTGACGGGAAATGAGCAGTTCTTC. It is translated as CAISESKGGVTGNEQFF.

V is TRBV20-1 and J is TRBJ2-1; no reliable D call. V was shortened by 5 bases and J by 3 bases, with 26 bases between the two germline ends. The CDR3 totals 18 residues. CDR1 and CDR2 (germline): DFQATT, SNEGSKA (reference sequence). CDR3 loop: CSAPKKFIITSYYNEQFF. As DNA, the CDR3 is TGCAGTGCTCCCAAGAAATTCATTATCACGAGCTACTACAATGAGCAGTTCTTC.

This chain joins TRBV20-1 and TRBJ1-2, with TRBD1 identical over 9 bases. Germline assignment: CDR1 DFQATT and CDR2 SNEGSKA (reference sequence). With 3 bases clipped from V and 2 bases from J, the junction kept 4 bases outside the gene matches. This CDR3 has 14 amino acids. CDR3 DNA: TGCAGTGCTAGTCTAGGGACAGGGAACTATGGCTACACCTTC. The encoded protein is CSASLGTGNYGYTF.

The chain joins TRBV20-1 to TRBJ1-2; perhaps TRBD1 as D (6 bases). Trimming stripped 7 bases from V and 4 bases from J, with 13 bases between. This CDR3 has 12 residues. Germline-derived CDR1 and CDR2 are DFQATT and SNEGSKA (reference sequence). The CDR3 DNA follows: TGCAGTGTGCCACAGGGAGCCTATGGCTACACCTTC. Protein sequence: CSVPQGAYGYTF.

The chain links TRBV7-7 to TRBJ2-5; 9 nucleotides align to TRBD1. With V trimmed by 5 bases and J by 4 bases, 11 bases remained unmatched. Germline V lookup: CDR1 SSHAT, CDR2 FNYEAQ (reference sequence). The CDR3 is made up of 16 amino acids. The CDR3 region has the DNA TGTGCCAGCAGCCTGCTTGGACAGGGGATAAGAGAGACCCAGTACTTC. Its protein is CASSLLGQGIRETQYF.

This clonotype was detected a few times. The chain links TRBV28 to TRBJ1-5; the match to TRBD1 covers 7 bases. V shed 4 bases and J 6 bases; nucleotides not matched to a gene: 12. Germline loops: CDR1 MDHEN, CDR2 SYDVKM. CDR3 length: 16 amino acids. For the CDR3, the DNA is TGTGCCAGCAGTTCCCCGACAGGGTTAAGGGGTCAGCCCCAGCATTTT. This codes for CASSSPTGLRGQPQHF.

This clonotype has more than one count but fewer than ten. One end of the junction varies from germline; a read error may be responsible. This chain connects TRBV12-3 or TRBV12-4 to TRBJ1-1; D perhaps matches TRBD1 (5 bases). The CDR3 has 14 amino acids. CDR3 region: CASSWGEGNPEAFF. The CDR3 coding sequence is TGTGCCAGCAGTTGGGGGGAGGGGAACCCTGAAGCTTTCTTT.

V usage is TRBV4-1 and J usage is TRBJ2-5; 8 bases align to TRBD2. Germline trimming cut 4 bases from V and 5 bases from J; bases unmatched to any gene: 3. CDR1 is MGHRA and CDR2 is YSYEKL in the germline V gene. This CDR3 has 13 amino acids. The chain's CDR3 is CASSRTSPETQYF. The CDR3 DNA is TGCGCCAGCAGCCGGACTAGCCCTGAGACCCAGTACTTC.

This clonotype was observed a few times. The V gene is TRBV7-9, the J gene TRBJ2-5; D could derive from TRBD1 or TRBD2 (5 bases each). The end of the DNA is better explained by TRBJ2-7, so the J call may be wrong. Germline V gene lookup returns CDR1 SEHNR and CDR2 FQNEAQ (reference sequence). The CDR3 length is 15 residues. CDR3 nucleotides: TGTGCCAGCAGCTTAGCGCAGGGAAAGGAGGTCGAGCAGTACTTC. Amino acids: CASSLAQGKEVEQYF.

The chain combines TRBV5-1 with TRBJ1-1, with a tentative D call TRBD1 (5 bases). In germline, CDR1 is SGHRS, CDR2 YFSETQ. Between the trimmed V and J ends, which lost 5 bases and 6 bases, there was a span of 14 bases. The CDR3 has 13 amino acids. CDR3 nucleotides: TGCGCCAGCAGTTACCAGGGACGGGCTGAAGCTTTCTTT. Translated: CASSYQGRAEAFF.

The table lists this clonotype with a count of one. J is TRBJ1-2 and V is TRBV5-6, with D tentatively TRBD1 (6 bases). V gave up 0 bases and J gave up 8 bases, with 14 bases separating them. CDR3 size: 14 residues. In germline, CDR1 is SGHDT, CDR2 YYEEEE. The CDR3 DNA is TGTGCCAGCAGCTTGGCGGTCTCAGGGGAAGGCTACACCTTC. This codes for CASSLAVSGEGYTF.

This clonotype was recorded a few times. This sequence joins TRBV4-1 and TRBJ2-4; D remains ambiguous. Germline CDR1 MGHRA, CDR2 YSYEKL. Deletions cut 3 bases from V and 0 bases from J, with 9 bases between. The CDR3 consists of 15 residues. In DNA, the CDR3 is TGCGCCAGCAGCCATCTCTCCCTAGCCAAAAACATTCAGTACTTC. Amino acids: CASSHLSLAKNIQYF.

This clonotype was detected only a few times. The chain joins TRBV4-3 to TRBJ2-6; no firm D call. Germline loops: CDR1 LGHNA, CDR2 YSLEER. The CDR3 extends over 16 amino acids. Trimming shortened V by 0 bases and J by 4 bases, and 10 bases separated the two germline ends. CDR3 DNA sequence: TGCGCCAGCAGCCAAGATCTGGGTGCCGGGGCCAACGTCCTGACTTTC. Amino acids: CASSQDLGAGANVLTF.

The rearrangement links TRBV29-1 to TRBJ2-5, with D possibly matching TRBD2 (5 bases). The CDR3 has 10 amino acids. Between the trimmed V and J ends, which lost 7 bases and 3 bases, there was a span of 6 bases. CDR1 and CDR2 from the germline V gene are SQVTM and ANQGSEA. This CDR3 is CSGAEETQYF. CDR3 DNA: TGCAGCGGAGCGGAAGAGACCCAGTACTTC.

The chain carries TRBV20-1 and TRBJ1-5; D perhaps matches TRBD1 (6 bases). Trimming removed 6 bases at V and 1 base at J, with 13 bases between. Per the germline V gene, CDR1 is DFQATT and CDR2 is SNEGSKA (reference sequence). This CDR3 has 14 residues. The CDR3 region has the DNA TGCAGTGCGAGCGAGGGGGGGAGCAATCAGCCCCAGCATTTT. Protein product: CSASEGGSNQPQHF.